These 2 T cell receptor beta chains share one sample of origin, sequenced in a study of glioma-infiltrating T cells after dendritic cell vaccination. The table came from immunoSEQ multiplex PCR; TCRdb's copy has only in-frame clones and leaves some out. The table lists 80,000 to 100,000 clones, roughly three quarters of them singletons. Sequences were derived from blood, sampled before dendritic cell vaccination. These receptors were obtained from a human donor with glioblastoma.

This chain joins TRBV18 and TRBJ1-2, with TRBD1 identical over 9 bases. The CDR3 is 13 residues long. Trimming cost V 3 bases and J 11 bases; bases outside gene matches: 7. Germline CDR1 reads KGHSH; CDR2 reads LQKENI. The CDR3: CASSPRTGEMYTF. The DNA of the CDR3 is TGTGCCAGCTCACCCAGGACAGGGGAAATGTACACCTTC.

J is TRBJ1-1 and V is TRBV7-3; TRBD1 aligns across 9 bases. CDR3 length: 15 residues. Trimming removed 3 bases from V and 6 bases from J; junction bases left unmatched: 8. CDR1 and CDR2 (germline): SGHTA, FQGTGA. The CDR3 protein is CASSLGQGRLSEAFF. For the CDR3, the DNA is TGTGCCAGCAGCTTGGGACAGGGCAGGTTGTCTGAAGCTTTCTTT.